Reported below is one T cell receptor (beta chain). The method was immunoSEQ multiplex PCR; TCRdb's version includes in-frame clones alone and lacks a portion of them. The sample contains about 83,000 clones, roughly 92% of which appear only once. This sample is drawn from a study of technical replicates of blood from a handful of donors. This CDR3 region has 15 residues. Trimming pared 5 bases from V and 6 bases from J, leaving 18 bases between. Germline V gene sequence: CDR1 LNHDA, CDR2 SQIVND (reference sequence). J is TRBJ2-3 and V is TRBV19; weak D call: TRBD1 (6 bases). Sample: T cells isolated from PBMCs. The receptor was derived from a human donor in good health. CDR3 DNA sequence: TGTGCCAGTAGTGGTGACAGGCCCGTTTTGGATACGCAGTATTTT. This encodes CASSGDRPVLDTQYF.